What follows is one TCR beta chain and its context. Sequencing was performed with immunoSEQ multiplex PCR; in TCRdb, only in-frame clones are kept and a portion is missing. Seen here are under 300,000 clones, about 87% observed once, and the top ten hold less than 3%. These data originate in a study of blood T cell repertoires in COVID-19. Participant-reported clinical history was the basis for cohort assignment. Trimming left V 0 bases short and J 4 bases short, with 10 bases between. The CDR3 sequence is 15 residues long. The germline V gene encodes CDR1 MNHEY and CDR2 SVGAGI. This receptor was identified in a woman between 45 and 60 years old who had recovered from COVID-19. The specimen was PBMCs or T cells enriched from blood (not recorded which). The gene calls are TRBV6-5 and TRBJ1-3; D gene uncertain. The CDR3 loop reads CASSYSPEAGNTIYF. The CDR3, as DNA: TGTGCCAGCAGTTACTCGCCAGAGGCGGGAAACACCATATATTTT.